This TCR beta chain was identified in a study of blood T cell repertoires in COVID-19. Study context: Specimens from acute and convalescent COVID-19 originated in the United States, Italy and Spain. The analysed material was cDNA or gDNA that came from T cells, B-cell-depleted T cells, or PBMCs.

The data were produced by immunoSEQ multiplex PCR, yet TCRdb's version contains in-frame clones alone and is incomplete. This table holds around 280,000 clones, approximately 86% found once. The length of the CDR3 is 15 residues. V was pared by 5 bases and J by 2 bases, with 13 bases between. CDR1 is LNHDA, CDR2 SQIVND, per germline (reference sequence). Sequencing was done on a sample of peripheral blood. The sequence came from a woman younger than 45 who had recovered from COVID-19. V gene TRBV19 combines with J gene TRBJ1-5; unclear D gene. In nucleotides, the CDR3 is TGTGCCAGTAGTCCTGGGCTATCCCGCAATCAGCCCCAGCATTTT. It yields the protein CASSPGLSRNQPQHF.